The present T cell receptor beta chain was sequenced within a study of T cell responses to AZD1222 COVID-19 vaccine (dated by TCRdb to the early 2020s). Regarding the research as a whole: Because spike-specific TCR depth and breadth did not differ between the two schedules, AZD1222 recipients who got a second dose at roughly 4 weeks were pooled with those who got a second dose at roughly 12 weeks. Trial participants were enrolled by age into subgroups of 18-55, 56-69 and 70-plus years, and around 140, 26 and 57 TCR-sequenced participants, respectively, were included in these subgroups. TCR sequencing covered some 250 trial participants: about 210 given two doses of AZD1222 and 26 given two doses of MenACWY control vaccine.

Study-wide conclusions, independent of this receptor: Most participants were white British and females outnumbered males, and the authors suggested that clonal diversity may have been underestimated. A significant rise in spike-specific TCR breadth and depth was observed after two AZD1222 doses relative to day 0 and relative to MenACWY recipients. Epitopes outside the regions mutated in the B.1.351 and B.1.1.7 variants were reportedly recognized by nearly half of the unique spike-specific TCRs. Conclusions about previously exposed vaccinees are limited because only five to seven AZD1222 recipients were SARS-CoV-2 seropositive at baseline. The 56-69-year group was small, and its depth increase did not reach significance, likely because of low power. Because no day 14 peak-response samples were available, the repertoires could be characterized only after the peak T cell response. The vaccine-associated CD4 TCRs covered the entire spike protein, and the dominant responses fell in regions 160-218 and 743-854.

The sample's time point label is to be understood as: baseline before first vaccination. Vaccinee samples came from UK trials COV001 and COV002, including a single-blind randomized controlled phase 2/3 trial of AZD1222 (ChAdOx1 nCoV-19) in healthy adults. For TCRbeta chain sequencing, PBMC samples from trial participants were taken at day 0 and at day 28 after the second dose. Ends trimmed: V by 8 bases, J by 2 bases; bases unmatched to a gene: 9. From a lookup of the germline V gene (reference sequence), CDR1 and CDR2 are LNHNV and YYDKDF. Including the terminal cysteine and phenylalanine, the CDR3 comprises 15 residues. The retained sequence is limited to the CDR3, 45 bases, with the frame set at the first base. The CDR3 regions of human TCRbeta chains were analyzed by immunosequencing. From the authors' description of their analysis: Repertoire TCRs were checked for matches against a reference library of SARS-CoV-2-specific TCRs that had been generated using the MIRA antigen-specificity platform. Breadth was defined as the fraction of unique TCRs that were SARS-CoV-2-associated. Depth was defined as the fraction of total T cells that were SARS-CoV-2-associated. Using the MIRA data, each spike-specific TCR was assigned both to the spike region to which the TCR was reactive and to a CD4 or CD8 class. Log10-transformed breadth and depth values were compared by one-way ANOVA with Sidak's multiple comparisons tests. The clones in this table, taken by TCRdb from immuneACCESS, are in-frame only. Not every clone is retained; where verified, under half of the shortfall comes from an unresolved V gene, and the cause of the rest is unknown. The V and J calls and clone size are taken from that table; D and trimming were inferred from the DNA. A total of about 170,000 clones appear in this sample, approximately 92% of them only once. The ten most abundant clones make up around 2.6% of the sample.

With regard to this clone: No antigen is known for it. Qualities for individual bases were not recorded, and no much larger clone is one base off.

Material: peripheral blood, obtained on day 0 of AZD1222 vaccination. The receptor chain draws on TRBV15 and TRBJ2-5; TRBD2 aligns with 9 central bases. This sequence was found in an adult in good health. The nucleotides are TGTGCCACCCTTTTGGGGCGGGAGGGGCAAGAGACCCAGTACTTC. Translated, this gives CATLLGREGQETQYF.